The 8 T cell receptor beta chains presented below share a single source sample, sequenced in a study of blood T cell repertoires in COVID-19. The method was immunoSEQ multiplex PCR; TCRdb's version includes in-frame clones alone and lacks a portion of them. The repertoire holds a few hundred thousand clones, with approximately 89% as singletons. Sequencing input: PBMCs or T cells enriched from blood (not recorded which). These receptors all come from a woman between 40 and 55 years old who had recovered from COVID-19.

This chain connects TRBV6-2 or TRBV6-3 to TRBJ2-3; D may be TRBD2 (5 bases). Trimming shortened V by 0 bases and J by 0 bases, and 10 bases separated the two germline ends. CDR3 length: 16 residues. In germline, CDR1 is MNHEY, CDR2 SVGEGT. CDR3 in amino acids: CASSYSLGGSTDTQYF. The CDR3 bases are TGTGCCAGCAGTTACTCTTTAGGCGGGAGCACAGATACGCAGTATTTT.

The chain joins TRBV28 to TRBJ2-7; maybe TRBD1 (5 bases). This CDR3 has 14 amino acids. Germline V gives CDR1 MDHEN, CDR2 SYDVKM. Trimming cost V 2 bases and J 1 base, with 9 bases left between them. The CDR3: CASSLDSYSYEQYF. The DNA for the CDR3 is TGTGCCAGCAGTTTAGACAGTTATTCCTACGAGCAGTACTTC.

The chain employs TRBV7-3 and TRBJ2-2; 11 bases map to TRBD2. V was clipped by 1 base and J by 7 bases; unmatched bases: 11. This CDR3 contains 18 residues. CDR1 and CDR2 (germline): SGHTA, FQGTGA. Written as DNA, the CDR3 is TGTGCCAGCAGCTTAATGAGGGCTAGCGGGAGGAGCGGCGGGGAGCTGTTTTTT. It yields the protein CASSLMRASGRSGGELFF.

V usage is TRBV23-1 and J usage is TRBJ2-5; possible D gene TRBD1, 5 bases. TRBV23-1 qualifies as an ORF whose function is uncertain. The CDR3 runs to 15 residues. The V end lost 8 bases, the J end lost 0 bases, and 16 bases lay between the germline ends. This CDR3 reads CASVRRQFNQETQYF. The CDR3 region has the DNA TGCGCCAGCGTTCGGCGACAGTTCAACCAAGAGACCCAGTACTTC.

In this sample, this clone turned up once. The CDR3 DNA reads TGTGCTAGTGGTTTCAGTGACCCAGGTCAGGAAAAACTGTTTTTT. Translated: CASGFSDPGQEKLFF. The rearrangement joins TRBV12-5 to TRBJ1-4, with D unresolved. Germline V gene lookup returns CDR1 LGHNT and CDR2 FRNRAP. The CDR3 contains 15 residues. V was clipped by 3 bases and J by 8 bases, with 16 bases between them.

The V call is TRBV15, the J call TRBJ2-7; 11 bases are shared with TRBD2. The V segment lost 0 bases and the J segment 4 bases; nucleotides outside the gene matches: 5. Per germline, CDR1 LNHNV and CDR2 YYDKDF (reference sequence). The CDR3 has 16 residues. The chain's CDR3 is CATSREVAGGPYEQYF. The CDR3 coding sequence is TGTGCCACCAGCAGAGAGGTAGCGGGAGGGCCATACGAGCAGTACTTC.

The chain carries TRBV9 and TRBJ2-7; tentative D call: TRBD2 (6 bases). The ends were cut back, 0 bases at V and 9 bases at J, with 16 bases in the middle. Germline values: CDR1 SGDLS, CDR2 YYNGEE. The length of the CDR3 is 14 residues. The CDR3 is CASSVGEAPSVQYF. The CDR3 DNA reads as TGTGCCAGCAGCGTAGGGGAGGCCCCAAGCGTGCAGTACTTC.

The V gene is TRBV5-1, the J gene TRBJ2-2; 7 nucleotides match TRBD2. Germline values: CDR1 SGHRS, CDR2 YFSETQ. V was pared by 0 bases and J by 6 bases, with 2 bases of the junction left unmatched. CDR3 length: 14 residues. As DNA, the CDR3 is TGCGCCAGCAGCTTGGTCCGGGGGGCCGGGGAGCTGTTTTTT. Translated: CASSLVRGAGELFF.